This T cell receptor (beta chain) was documented in a study of blood T cell repertoires in COVID-19. Study overall: COVID-19 samples collected from the United States, Italy and Spain covered acute and convalescent phases. The analysed material was cDNA or gDNA that came from T cells, B-cell-depleted T cells, or PBMCs.

Looked up from germline, CDR1 is KGHSH and CDR2 is LQKENI. V lost 3 bases and J 0 bases, leaving 9 bases between the germline ends. The CDR3 has 15 residues. This clone is a singleton in its sample. In the original workflow: Estimation of nucleated cell counts relied on the amplification of reference gene primers. The method was immunoSEQ multiplex PCR; TCRdb's version includes in-frame clones alone and lacks a portion of them. The V and J calls and clone size are taken from that table; D and trimming were inferred from the DNA. This table has hundreds of thousands of clones, 88% appearing once. The sequenced sample was peripheral blood. V gene TRBV18 combines with J gene TRBJ1-5; D not resolved. This TCR derives from a man at least 80 years old with acute or convalescent COVID-19. The CDR3 protein is CASSPRENSNQPQHF. Here the CDR3 DNA reads TGTGCCAGCTCACCTCGGGAAAATAGCAATCAGCCCCAGCATTTT.